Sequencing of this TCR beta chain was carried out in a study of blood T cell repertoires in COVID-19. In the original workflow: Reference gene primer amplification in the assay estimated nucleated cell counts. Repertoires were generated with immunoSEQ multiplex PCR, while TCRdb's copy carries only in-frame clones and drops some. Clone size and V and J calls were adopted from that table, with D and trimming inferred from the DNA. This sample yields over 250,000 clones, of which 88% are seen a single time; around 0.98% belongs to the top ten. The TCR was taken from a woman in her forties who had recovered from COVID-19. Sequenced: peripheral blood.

The CDR3 DNA sequence: TGTGCCAGCAAACTAGCGGGAACCACAGATACGCAGTATTTT. Residues: CASKLAGTTDTQYF. This sequence joins TRBV6-5 and TRBJ2-3; 10 positions agree with TRBD2. The junction had 3 bases not matched to a gene; V was cut back by 7 bases and J by 2 bases. This CDR3 contains 14 residues. From germline, CDR1 is MNHEY and CDR2 SVGAGI.